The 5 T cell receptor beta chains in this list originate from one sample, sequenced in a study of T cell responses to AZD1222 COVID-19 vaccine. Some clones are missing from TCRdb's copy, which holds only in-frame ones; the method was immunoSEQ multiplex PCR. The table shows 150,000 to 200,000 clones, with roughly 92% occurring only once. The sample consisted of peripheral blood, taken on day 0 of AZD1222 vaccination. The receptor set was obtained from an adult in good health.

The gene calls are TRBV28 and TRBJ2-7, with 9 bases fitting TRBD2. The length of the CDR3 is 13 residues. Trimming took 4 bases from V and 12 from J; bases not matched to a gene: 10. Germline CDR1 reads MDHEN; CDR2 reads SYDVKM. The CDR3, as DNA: TGTGCCAGCAGTTCGTCACCGGGACTAGCTGCGTACTTC. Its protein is CASSSSPGLAAYF.

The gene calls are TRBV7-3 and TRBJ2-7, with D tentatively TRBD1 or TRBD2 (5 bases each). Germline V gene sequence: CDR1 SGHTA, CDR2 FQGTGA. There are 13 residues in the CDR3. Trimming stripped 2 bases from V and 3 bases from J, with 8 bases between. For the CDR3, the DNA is TGTGCCAGCAGCTTAGCTGGGGGCTACGAGCAGTACTTC. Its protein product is CASSLAGGYEQYF. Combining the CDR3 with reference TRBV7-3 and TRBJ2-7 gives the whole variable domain GAGVSQTPSNKVTEKGKYVELRCDPISGHTALYWYRQSLGQGPEFLIYFQGTGAADDSGLPNDRFFAVRPEGSVSTLKIQRTERGDSAVYLCASSLAGGYEQYFGPGTRLTVT.

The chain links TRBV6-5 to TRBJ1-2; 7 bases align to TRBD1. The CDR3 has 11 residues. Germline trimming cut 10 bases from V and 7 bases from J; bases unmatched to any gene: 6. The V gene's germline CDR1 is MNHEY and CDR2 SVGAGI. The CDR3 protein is CATGQGGGYTF. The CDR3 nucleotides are TGTGCCACCGGTCAGGGGGGTGGCTACACCTTC.

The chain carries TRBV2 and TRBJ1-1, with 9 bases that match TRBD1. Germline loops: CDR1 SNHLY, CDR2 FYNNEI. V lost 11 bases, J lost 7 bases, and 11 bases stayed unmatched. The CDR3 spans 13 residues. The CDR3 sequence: CAGKRDREGEAFF. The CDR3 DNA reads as TGTGCCGGGAAACGGGACAGGGAGGGTGAAGCTTTCTTT. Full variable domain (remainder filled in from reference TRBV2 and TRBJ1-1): EPEVTQTPSHQVTQMGQEVILRCVPISNHLYFYWYRQILGQKVEFLVSFYNNEISEKSEIFDDQFSVERPDGSNFTLKIRSTKLEDSAMYFCAGKRDREGEAFFGQGTRLTVV.

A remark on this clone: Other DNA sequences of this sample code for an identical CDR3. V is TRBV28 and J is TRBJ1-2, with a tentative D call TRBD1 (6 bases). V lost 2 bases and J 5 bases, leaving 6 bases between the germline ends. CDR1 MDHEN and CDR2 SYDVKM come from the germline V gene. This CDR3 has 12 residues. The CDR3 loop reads CASSLQGYGYTF. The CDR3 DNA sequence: TGTGCCAGCAGTTTACAGGGGTATGGCTACACCTTC.